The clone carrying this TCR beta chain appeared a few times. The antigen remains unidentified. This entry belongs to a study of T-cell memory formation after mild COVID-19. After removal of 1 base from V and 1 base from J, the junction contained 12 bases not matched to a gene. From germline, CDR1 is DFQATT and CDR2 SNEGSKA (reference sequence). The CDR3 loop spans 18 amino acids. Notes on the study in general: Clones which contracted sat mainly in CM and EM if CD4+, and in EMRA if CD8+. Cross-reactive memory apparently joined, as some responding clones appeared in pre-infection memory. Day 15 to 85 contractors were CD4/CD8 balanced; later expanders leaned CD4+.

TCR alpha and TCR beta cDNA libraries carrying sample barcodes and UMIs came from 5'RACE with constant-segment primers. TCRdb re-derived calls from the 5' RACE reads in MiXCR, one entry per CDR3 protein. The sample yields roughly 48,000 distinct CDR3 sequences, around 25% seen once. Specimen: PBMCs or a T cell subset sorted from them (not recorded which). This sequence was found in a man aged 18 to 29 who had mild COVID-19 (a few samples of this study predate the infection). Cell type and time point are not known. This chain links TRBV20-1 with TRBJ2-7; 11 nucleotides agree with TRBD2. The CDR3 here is CSARATGTSGGISYEQYF. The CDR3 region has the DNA TGCAGTGCTAGAGCGACGGGTACTAGCGGGGGCATATCCTACGAGCAGTACTTC.